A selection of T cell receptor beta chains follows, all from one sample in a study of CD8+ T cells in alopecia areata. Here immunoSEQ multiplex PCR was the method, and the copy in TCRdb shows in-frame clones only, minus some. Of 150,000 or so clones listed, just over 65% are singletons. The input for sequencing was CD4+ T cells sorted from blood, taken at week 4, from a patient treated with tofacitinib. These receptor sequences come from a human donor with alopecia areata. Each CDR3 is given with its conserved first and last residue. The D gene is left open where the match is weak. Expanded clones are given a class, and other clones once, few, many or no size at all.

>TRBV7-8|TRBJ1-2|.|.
CASSLAGNNGYTF
TGTGCCAGCAGCTTAGCGGGGAACAATGGCTACACCTTC
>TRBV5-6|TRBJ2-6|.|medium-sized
CASSYGQSGANVLTF
TGTGCCAGCAGCTACGGACAATCTGGGGCCAACGTCCTGACTTTC
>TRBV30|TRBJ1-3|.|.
CAWSVLWGTSGNTIYF
TGTGCCTGGAGTGTCCTGTGGGGGACTTCTGGAAACACCATATATTTT
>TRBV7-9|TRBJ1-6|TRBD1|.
CASSLLSGGISPLHF
TGTGCCAGCAGCTTACTATCAGGGGGTATTTCACCCCTCCACTTT
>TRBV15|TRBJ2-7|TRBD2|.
CATSRDQGLGGSHEQYF
TGTGCCACCAGCAGAGATCAGGGACTAGGTGGGTCGCACGAGCAGTACTTC
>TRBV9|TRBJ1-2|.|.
CASSVAGGDGYGYTF
TGTGCCAGCAGCGTAGCTGGAGGGGACGGGTATGGCTACACCTTC
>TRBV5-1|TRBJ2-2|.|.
CASSFRQSGELFF
TGCGCCAGCAGCTTTCGCCAGTCTGGGGAGCTGTTTTTT
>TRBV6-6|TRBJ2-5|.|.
CAISEPRETQYF
TGTGCCATCAGTGAGCCAAGAGAGACCCAGTACTTC
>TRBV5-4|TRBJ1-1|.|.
CASSLPGRPVNTEAFF
TGTGCCAGCAGCCTACCAGGGAGGCCCGTAAACACTGAAGCTTTCTTT
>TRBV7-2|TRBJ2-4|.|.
CASSLGGGVAKNIQYF
TGTGCCAGCAGCTTAGGTGGGGGCGTAGCCAAAAACATTCAGTACTTC
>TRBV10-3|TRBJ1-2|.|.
CAIRTSGGNYGYTF
TGTGCCATCAGGACCTCGGGGGGAAACTATGGCTACACCTTC
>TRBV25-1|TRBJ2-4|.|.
CASPGCPASKNIQYF
TGTGCCAGCCCAGGGTGCCCAGCCTCCAAAAACATTCAGTACTTC
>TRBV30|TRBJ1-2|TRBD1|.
CAWSVRGQGYYGYTF
TGTGCCTGGAGTGTTCGAGGACAGGGATACTATGGCTACACCTTC
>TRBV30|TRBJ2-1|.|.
CAWSDEYNEQFF
TGTGCCTGGAGTGATGAATACAATGAGCAGTTCTTC
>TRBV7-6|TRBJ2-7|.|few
CASSGGPAYEQYF
TGTGCCAGCAGCGGGGGGCCTGCCTACGAGCAGTACTTC
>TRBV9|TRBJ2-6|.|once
CASSVSSGANVLTF
TGTGCCAGCAGCGTCAGCTCTGGGGCCAACGTCCTGACTTTC
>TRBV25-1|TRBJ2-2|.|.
CASTSFGATSRLFF
TGTGCCAGCACCTCCTTTGGGGCTACCTCGCGGCTGTTTTTT
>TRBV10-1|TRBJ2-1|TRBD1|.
CASSGGQGVNEQFF
TGCGCCAGCAGTGGGGGACAGGGGGTCAATGAGCAGTTCTTC
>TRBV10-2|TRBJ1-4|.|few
CASSTGNHEKLFF
TGCGCCAGCAGTACTGGGAATCATGAAAAACTGTTTTTT
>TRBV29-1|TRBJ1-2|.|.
CSVEVRLGGVGYTF
TGCAGCGTTGAAGTTCGCCTCGGAGGGGTGGGCTACACCTTC
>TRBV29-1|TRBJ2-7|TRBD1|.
CSVDAGGYEQYF
TGCAGCGTTGACGCAGGGGGCTACGAGCAGTACTTC
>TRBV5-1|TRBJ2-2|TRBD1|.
CASSLADTGQGDTGELFF
TGCGCCAGCAGCTTGGCCGATACTGGACAGGGTGACACCGGGGAGCTGTTTTTT
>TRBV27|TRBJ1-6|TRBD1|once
CASTPTGSYNSPLHF
TGTGCCAGCACTCCGACAGGGTCGTATAATTCACCCCTCCACTTT
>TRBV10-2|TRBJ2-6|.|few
CASSEAKGNGANVLTF
TGCGCCAGCAGTGAGGCAAAGGGGAATGGGGCCAACGTCCTGACTTTC
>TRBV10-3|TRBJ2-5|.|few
CAISGHRAPQETQYF
TGTGCCATCAGTGGACACAGGGCTCCCCAAGAGACCCAGTACTTC
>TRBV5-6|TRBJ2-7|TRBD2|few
CASSLRLAGNYEQYF
TGTGCCAGCAGCCTCAGACTAGCGGGGAACTACGAGCAGTACTTC